The TCR beta chain described here comes from a study of blood T cell repertoires in COVID-19. Study as a whole: T cells, B-cell-depleted T cells, or PBMCs provided the cDNA or gDNA that served as material.

V gave up 4 bases and J gave up 5 bases, with 8 bases separating them. Looked up from germline, CDR1 is SGHDN and CDR2 is FVKESK. The CDR3 spans 12 residues. In the authors' methods: The authors estimated nucleated cell counts from reference gene primer amplification. Profiled with immunoSEQ multiplex PCR; TCRdb holds only in-frame clones, not every one. V, J and clone size derive from that table, while D and trimming were established from the DNA sequence. The profile covers approximately 210,000 clones, with 80% to 90% appearing a single time and less than 8% taken by the ten largest. This TCR was recovered from a woman in her forties or fifties with active or convalescent COVID-19. Material for sequencing was peripheral blood. The V gene is TRBV14, the J gene TRBJ1-2; no definite D call. The CDR3: CASSRGWYGYTF. CDR3 nucleotides: TGTGCCAGCAGCCGCGGGTGGTATGGCTACACCTTC.